Following are 16 T cell receptor beta chains from one sample sequenced in a study of T-cell memory formation after mild COVID-19. One entry per CDR3 protein results from TCRdb running MiXCR on the 5' RACE reads. The sample lists fewer than 650,000 distinct CDR3 sequences, roughly a sixth occurring once. Sequencing was performed on PBMCs or a T cell subset sorted from them (not recorded which). These receptors were collected from an adult woman who had mild COVID-19 (a few samples of this study predate the infection). Cell type and time point are not known.

This clonotype was detected many times. CDR3 in amino acids: CASSEFQGRGRDTQYF. CDR3 in DNA: TGTGCCAGCAGTGAATTCCAGGGGCGAGGCAGAGATACGCAGTATTTT. The chain links TRBV25-1 to TRBJ2-3; D may be TRBD1 (6 bases). This CDR3 spans 16 amino acids. Trimming pared 1 base from V and 5 bases from J, leaving 16 bases between. Germline CDR1 and CDR2: MGHDK and SYGVNS.

This clonotype was counted a few times. The chain combines TRBV10-3 with TRBJ2-1, with 9 bases matching TRBD1. This CDR3 has 18 amino acids. Germline CDR1 is ENHRY and CDR2 is SYGVKD. The V segment lost 4 bases and the J segment 4 bases; nucleotides outside the gene matches: 14. In nucleotides, the CDR3 is TGTGCCATCAGTGCTTCCGGGATTACAGGGGGCTTATACAATGAGCAGTTCTTC. Amino acid sequence: CAISASGITGGLYNEQFF.

The chain recombines TRBV5-4 with TRBJ2-7; TRBD2 might be the D (5 bases). The germline V and J ends were trimmed by 0 bases and 7 bases, with 11 bases remaining between them. There are 13 residues in the CDR3. The germline V gene has CDR1 SGHNT and CDR2 YYREEE (reference sequence). The CDR3 sequence is CASSLASPGEQYF. The CDR3, as DNA: TGTGCCAGCAGCTTGGCTAGTCCGGGGGAGCAGTACTTC.

This clonotype was observed a handful of times. The J gene is TRBJ1-2, the V gene TRBV24-1; 7 bases are shared with TRBD1. The CDR3 totals 15 residues. CDR1 and CDR2 from the germline V gene are KGHDR and SFDVKD. Germline trimming cut 3 bases from V and 8 bases from J; bases unmatched to any gene: 11. The CDR3 spells CATSDPGQVVGGYTF. The CDR3 DNA reads TGTGCCACCAGTGATCCCGGACAGGTGGTCGGAGGCTACACCTTC.

In this sample, this clonotype turned up a few times. The chain carries TRBV6-6 and TRBJ2-1; D is perhaps TRBD2 (7 bases). Trimming stripped 6 bases from V and 12 bases from J, with 27 bases between. CDR3 length equals 16 residues. Germline CDR1 and CDR2: MNHNY and SVGAGI (reference sequence). The CDR3 reads CASRLRGPREGGVQFF. The CDR3 DNA reads as TGTGCCAGCAGACTCAGGGGTCCTAGGGAGGGAGGCGTGCAGTTCTTC.

This clonotype turned up a few times. The V gene is TRBV5-1, the J gene TRBJ2-1; D is perhaps TRBD2 (5 bases). There are 15 residues in the CDR3. Trimming left V 1 base short and J 3 bases short, with 11 bases between. Germline assignment: CDR1 SGHRS and CDR2 YFSETQ. CDR3 sequence (DNA): TGCGCCAGCAGCTTGTCCCCCGGGGACTACAATGAGCAGTTCTTC. Encoded protein: CASSLSPGDYNEQFF. Drawing the rest from reference TRBV5-1 and TRBJ2-1, the complete variable domain is KAGVTQTPRYLIKTRGQQVTLSCSPISGHRSVSWYQQTPGQGLQFLFEYFSETQRNKGNFPGRFSGRQFSNSRSEMNVSTLELGDSALYLCASSLSPGDYNEQFFGPGTRLTVL.

V and J are TRBV6-5 and TRBJ2-3; 7 bases match TRBD1. CDR1 MNHEY and CDR2 SVGAGI come from the germline V gene. The CDR3 sequence is 19 residues long. After removal of 2 bases from V and 0 bases from J, the junction contained 14 bases not matched to a gene. In nucleotides, the CDR3 is TGTGCCAGCAGTTACCGGACTTTAAGGGGGCGGCGGAGCACAGATACGCAGTATTTT. Protein sequence: CASSYRTLRGRRSTDTQYF.

This clonotype has just a few counts. V and J are TRBV5-6 and TRBJ2-3; TRBD1 matches at 12 bases. V shed 4 bases, J shed 3 bases, and the junction held 12 bases outside the gene matches. Germline V gives CDR1 SGHDT, CDR2 YYEEEE. The CDR3 is 18 amino acids. The CDR3 loop reads CASSAAGTGGEWTDTQYF. The CDR3 DNA is TGTGCCAGCAGCGCAGCCGGGACAGGGGGCGAGTGGACAGATACGCAGTATTTT.

This clonotype was detected only a few times. The CDR3 DNA sequence: TGCGCCAGCAGCCAAGAGGGCAGACACACTGAAGCTTTCTTT. This translates into CASSQEGRHTEAFF. The gene calls are TRBV4-1 and TRBJ1-1; D uncertain. Per the germline V gene, CDR1 is MGHRA and CDR2 is YSYEKL. This CDR3 comprises 14 residues. Trimming took off 0 bases at V and 3 bases at J, with 8 bases between the two ends.

CDR3 in DNA: TGCAGTGCTACTCTCTCTGGGGGAGGTAGGGCAGATACGCAGTATTTT. It specifies CSATLSGGGRADTQYF. The rearrangement links TRBV20-1 to TRBJ2-3; maybe TRBD2 (6 bases). V was clipped by 4 bases and J by 4 bases, with 21 bases between them. Germline values: CDR1 DFQATT, CDR2 SNEGSKA (reference sequence). The CDR3 has 16 residues.

This chain connects TRBV7-6 to TRBJ2-5, with D possibly TRBD2 on 6 matching bases. The CDR3 length is 14 residues. The V and J ends lost 5 bases and 4 bases respectively, with 14 bases between them. Germline V gene data show CDR1 as SGHVS and CDR2 as FNYEAQ. In nucleotides, the CDR3 is TGTGCCAGCAGCCCCGAACCGGGACTAGAGACCCAGTACTTC. Encoded protein: CASSPEPGLETQYF.

The chain employs TRBV20-1 and TRBJ2-2, with D unclear. Trimming removed 0 bases from V and 0 bases from J, with 11 bases in between. There are 16 residues in the CDR3. Germline V gene sequence: CDR1 DFQATT, CDR2 SNEGSKA (reference sequence). For the CDR3, the DNA is TGCAGTGCTAGAGATGTTCGCAGGACGAACACCGGGGAGCTGTTTTTT. This translates into CSARDVRRTNTGELFF.

The chain links TRBV2 to TRBJ2-2; 8 bases are shared with TRBD1. With 6 bases clipped from V and 2 bases from J, the junction kept 11 bases outside the gene matches. The CDR3 is 17 amino acids. The germline gives CDR1 SNHLY, CDR2 FYNNEI. The CDR3 reads CASRIWDRLDNTGELFF. The DNA for the CDR3 is TGTGCCAGCAGGATATGGGACAGGTTGGATAACACCGGGGAGCTGTTTTTT.

In this sample, this clonotype turned up many times. The chain is built from TRBV30 and TRBJ1-4; no definite D call. The V end was cut by 0 bases, the J end by 8 bases, with 7 bases between. This CDR3 is 12 amino acids long. CDR1 and CDR2 (germline): GTSNPN, SVGIG (reference sequence). In DNA, the CDR3 is TGTGCCTGGAGTGTACTAAGGGAAAAACTGTTTTTT. It is translated as CAWSVLREKLFF.

J is TRBJ2-6 and V is TRBV5-1, with D uncertain. Trimming took off 0 bases at V and 0 bases at J, with 4 bases between the two ends. The CDR3 extends over 15 amino acids. Germline V gives CDR1 SGHRS, CDR2 YFSETQ. CDR3 loop: CASSLGYSGANVLTF. In DNA form, the CDR3 reads TGCGCCAGCAGCTTGGGGTACTCTGGGGCCAACGTCCTGACTTTC.

This chain uses TRBV27 with TRBJ1-1; 8 nucleotides agree with TRBD1. CDR1 and CDR2 from the germline V gene are MNHEY and SMNVEV (reference sequence). This CDR3 is built from 13 residues. After removal of 2 bases from V and 8 bases from J, the junction contained 4 bases not matched to a gene. CDR3 sequence reads: CASSLPGGREAFF. The CDR3, as DNA: TGTGCCAGCAGTTTACCAGGGGGCCGGGAAGCTTTCTTT.